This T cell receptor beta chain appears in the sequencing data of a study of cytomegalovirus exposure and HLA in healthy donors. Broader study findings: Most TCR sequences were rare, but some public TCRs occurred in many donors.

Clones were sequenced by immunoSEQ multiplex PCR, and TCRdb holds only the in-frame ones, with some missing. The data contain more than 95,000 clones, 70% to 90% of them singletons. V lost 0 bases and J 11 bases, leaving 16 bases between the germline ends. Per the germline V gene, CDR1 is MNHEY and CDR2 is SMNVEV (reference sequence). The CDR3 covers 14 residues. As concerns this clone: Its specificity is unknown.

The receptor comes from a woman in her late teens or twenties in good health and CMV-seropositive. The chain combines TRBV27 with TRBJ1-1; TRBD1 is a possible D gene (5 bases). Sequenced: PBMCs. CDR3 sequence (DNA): TGTGCCAGCAGTTTATCGGGGCAGGGCTCGGTCGCTTTCTTT. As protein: CASSLSGQGSVAFF.